The 14 T cell receptor beta chains in this list originate from one sample, sequenced in a study of T cell responses to AZD1222 COVID-19 vaccine. Method: immunoSEQ multiplex PCR; TCRdb's copy keeps in-frame clones and lacks some. The sample includes approximately 130,000 clones, approximately 85% seen only once; the top ten take about 8.6%. The specimen comprised peripheral blood, sampled on day 0 of AZD1222 vaccination. These receptors all stem from an adult in good health.

The rearrangement links TRBV6-5 to TRBJ1-4; 7 bases are a match to TRBD1. Germline lookup yields CDR1 MNHEY and CDR2 SVGAGI. The CDR3 is 14 amino acids. Unmatched junction bases numbered 7, after V lost 6 bases and J lost 6 bases. In DNA, the CDR3 is TGTGCCAGCAGCGATCGGGGGACAGATGAAAAACTGTTTTTT. This gives the protein CASSDRGTDEKLFF.

V usage is TRBV15 and J usage is TRBJ2-6; tentative D call: TRBD1 (5 bases). The V end was cut by 0 bases, the J end by 1 base, with 7 bases between. Germline V CDR1 and CDR2: LNHNV, YYDKDF (reference sequence). The CDR3 sequence is 16 residues long. For the CDR3, the DNA is TGTGCCACCAGCAGAGAAAGGGGATCTGGGGCCAACGTCCTGACTTTC. Its translation: CATSRERGSGANVLTF.

CDR3 in amino acids: CASSFGASGPYEQYF. The CDR3 coding sequence is TGTGCCAGCAGTTTTGGGGCGTCAGGCCCCTACGAGCAGTACTTC. V gene TRBV27 combines with J gene TRBJ2-7, with a weak D call TRBD1 (5 bases). The germline CDR1 and CDR2 sequences are MNHEY and SMNVEV (reference sequence). Deletions cut 3 bases from V and 2 bases from J, with 14 bases between. The CDR3 is made up of 15 amino acids.

This chain uses TRBV12-5 with TRBJ1-2, with D hard to call. V was cut by 1 base and J by 3 bases, with 9 bases left in between. CDR1 is LGHNT, CDR2 FRNRAP, per germline. This CDR3 spans 14 amino acids. Here the CDR3 DNA reads TGTGCTAGTGGTTTGGAGGGTTGGTACTATGGCTACACCTTC. Amino acids: CASGLEGWYYGYTF.

The V gene is TRBV7-9, the J gene TRBJ2-1; perhaps TRBD1 as D (6 bases). Germline values: CDR1 SEHNR, CDR2 FQNEAQ (reference sequence). V was trimmed by 5 bases and J by 9 bases, leaving 11 bases between them. This CDR3 is 12 amino acids long. CDR3 sequence reads: CASSPQGTEQFF. The CDR3 region has the DNA TGTGCCAGCAGCCCGCAGGGGACTGAGCAGTTCTTC.

The rearrangement uses TRBV6-2 or TRBV6-3 and TRBJ2-7; D is possibly TRBD1 (5 bases). Trimming removed 4 bases at V and 2 bases at J, with 9 bases between. Germline CDR1 MNHEY, CDR2 SVGEGT. This CDR3 is built from 13 residues. The CDR3 protein is CASSSDSTYEQYF. CDR3 DNA sequence: TGTGCCAGCAGTTCAGACAGTACCTACGAGCAGTACTTC.

The table lists this clone with a count of one. V usage is TRBV2 and J usage is TRBJ1-6; a possible D gene is TRBD1 (5 bases). The CDR3 runs to 15 residues. Trimming shortened V by 5 bases and J by 5 bases, and 13 bases separated the two germline ends. Germline V gives CDR1 SNHLY, CDR2 FYNNEI. The CDR3 nucleotides read TGTGCCAGCAGTATGCAGTGGGGCGATAATTCACCCCTCCACTTT. Its protein product is CASSMQWGDNSPLHF. The complete variable domain, with remaining parts taken from reference TRBV2 and TRBJ1-6, reads EPEVTQTPSHQVTQMGQEVILRCVPISNHLYFYWYRQILGQKVEFLVSFYNNEISEKSEIFDDQFSVERPDGSNFTLKIRSTKLEDSAMYFCASSMQWGDNSPLHFGNGTRLTVT.

In its sample, this clone was seen once. The chain is built from TRBV18 and TRBJ1-2; D call uncertain. V was trimmed by 2 bases and J by 1 base, leaving 11 bases between them. The CDR3 extends over 15 amino acids. The germline V gene encodes CDR1 KGHSH and CDR2 LQKENI. This CDR3 is CASSPIAEVNYGYTF. CDR3 sequence (DNA): TGTGCCAGCTCACCAATCGCGGAAGTTAACTATGGCTACACCTTC.

In its sample, this clone was seen a few times. V and J are TRBV6-1 and TRBJ2-2; 10 bases fit TRBD2. The germline V gene encodes CDR1 MNHNS and CDR2 SASEGT. There are 17 residues in the CDR3. The V gene end was trimmed by 4 bases and the J gene end by 0 bases; junction bases not matched to a gene: 5. CDR3 bases: TGTGCCAGCAGTGGAGCAGCGGGAGGGGCGAACACCGGGGAGCTGTTTTTT. This sequence encodes CASSGAAGGANTGELFF.

Concerning this clone itself: Sequence at one end of the junction differs from germline and may be a read error. The chain combines TRBV19 with TRBJ2-2; 10 bases agree with TRBD1. CDR1 is LNHDA, CDR2 SQIVND, per germline (reference sequence). The CDR3 contains 17 residues. The CDR3 here is CASIQGTGERNAGELFF. The CDR3 region has the DNA TGTGCCAGCATTCAGGGGACAGGGGAAAGGAACGCCGGGGAGCTGTTTTTT.

The chain couples TRBV7-8 to TRBJ1-2; 7 nucleotides match TRBD1. The CDR3 has 17 amino acids. The ends lost 2 bases at V and 0 bases at J; junction bases unmatched: 9. Germline V gene data show CDR1 as SGHVS and CDR2 as FQNEAQ. CDR3 coding DNA: TGTGCCAGCAGCTTACTCGGCAGGGGGTCGACTAACTATGGCTACACCTTC. The encoded protein is CASSLLGRGSTNYGYTF.

This chain uses TRBV6-4 with TRBJ2-3; a weak D match, TRBD2 (6 bases). The V end was cut by 0 bases, the J end by 2 bases, with 12 bases between. Germline loops: CDR1 MRHNA, CDR2 SNTAGT. The CDR3 loop spans 16 amino acids. The CDR3 region has the DNA TGTGCCAGCAGTGACTCGATGGGGGGTTACACAGATACGCAGTATTTT. Protein sequence: CASSDSMGGYTDTQYF.

This chain connects TRBV4-2 to TRBJ2-7; 7 bases are shared with TRBD1. Germline V gene lookup returns CDR1 LGHNA and CDR2 YNFKEQ. J gave up 2 bases and V 1 base, and 2 bases lay outside the gene matches. The CDR3 is 14 amino acids. This CDR3 reads CASSQAGGTYEQYF. Written as DNA, the CDR3 is TGTGCCAGCAGCCAAGCAGGGGGTACCTACGAGCAGTACTTC.

There are a few counts of this clone. V gene TRBV3-1 (or the pseudogene TRBV3-2) combines with J gene TRBJ2-3, with D unclear. Germline values: CDR1 LGHDT, CDR2 YNNKEL (reference sequence). The CDR3 covers 13 residues. V lost 2 bases to trimming and J lost 4 bases, with 7 bases between them. The CDR3 loop is CASSQLEADTQYF. The CDR3 DNA sequence: TGTGCCAGCAGCCAACTTGAGGCAGATACGCAGTATTTT.